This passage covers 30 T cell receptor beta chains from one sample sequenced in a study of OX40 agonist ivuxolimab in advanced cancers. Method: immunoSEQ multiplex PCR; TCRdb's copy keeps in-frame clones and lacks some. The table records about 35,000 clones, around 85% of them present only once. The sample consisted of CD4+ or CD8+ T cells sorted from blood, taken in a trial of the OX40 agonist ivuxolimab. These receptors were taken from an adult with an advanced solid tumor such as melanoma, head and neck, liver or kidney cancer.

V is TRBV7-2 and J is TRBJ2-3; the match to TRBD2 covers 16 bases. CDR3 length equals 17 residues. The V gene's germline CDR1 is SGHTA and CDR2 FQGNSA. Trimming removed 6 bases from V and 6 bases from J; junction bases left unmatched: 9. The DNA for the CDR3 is TGTGCCAGCAGAACACCGGGACTAGCGGGGGGGCCGGATACGCAGTATTTT. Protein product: CASRTPGLAGGPDTQYF.

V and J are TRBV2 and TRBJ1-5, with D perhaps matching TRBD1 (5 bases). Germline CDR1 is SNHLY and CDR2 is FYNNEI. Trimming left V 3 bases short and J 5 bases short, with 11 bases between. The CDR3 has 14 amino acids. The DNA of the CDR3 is TGTGCCAGCAGTGACGGGGGGATGCATCAGCCCCAGCATTTT. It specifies CASSDGGMHQPQHF. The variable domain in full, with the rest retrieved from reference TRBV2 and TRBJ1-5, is EPEVTQTPSHQVTQMGQEVILRCVPISNHLYFYWYRQILGQKVEFLVSFYNNEISEKSEIFDDQFSVERPDGSNFTLKIRSTKLEDSAMYFCASSDGGMHQPQHFGDGTRLSIL.

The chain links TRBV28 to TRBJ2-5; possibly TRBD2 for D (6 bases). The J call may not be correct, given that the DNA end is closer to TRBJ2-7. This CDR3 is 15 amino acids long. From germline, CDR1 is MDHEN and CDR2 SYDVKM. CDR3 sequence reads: CASTGGGPRSYEQYF. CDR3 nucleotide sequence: TGTGCCAGCACTGGCGGAGGGCCTCGCTCCTACGAGCAGTACTTC.

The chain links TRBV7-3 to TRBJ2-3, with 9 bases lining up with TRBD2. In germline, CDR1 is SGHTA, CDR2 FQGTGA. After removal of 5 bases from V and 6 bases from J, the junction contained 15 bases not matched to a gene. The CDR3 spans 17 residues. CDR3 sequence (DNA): TGTGCCAGCAGCCCCCCCGGGGTAGCGGGGGCAGGGGATACGCAGTATTTT. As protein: CASSPPGVAGAGDTQYF. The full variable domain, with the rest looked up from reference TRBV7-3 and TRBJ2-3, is GAGVSQTPSNKVTEKGKYVELRCDPISGHTALYWYRQSLGQGPEFLIYFQGTGAADDSGLPNDRFFAVRPEGSVSTLKIQRTERGDSAVYLCASSPPGVAGAGDTQYFGPGTRLTVL.

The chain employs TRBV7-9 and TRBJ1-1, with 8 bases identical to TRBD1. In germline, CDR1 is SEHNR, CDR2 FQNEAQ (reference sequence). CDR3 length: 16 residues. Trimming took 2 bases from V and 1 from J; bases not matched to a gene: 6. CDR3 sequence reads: CASSLQGAQGNTEAFF. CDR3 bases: TGTGCCAGCAGCTTACAGGGGGCGCAGGGGAACACTGAAGCTTTCTTT.

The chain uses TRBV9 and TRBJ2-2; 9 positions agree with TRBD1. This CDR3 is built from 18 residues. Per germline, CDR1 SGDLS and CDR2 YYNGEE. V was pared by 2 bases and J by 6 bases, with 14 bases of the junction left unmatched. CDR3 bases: TGTGCCAGCAGCGTTACAGGGGGCTTCATTAGGGGATCCGGGGAGCTGTTTTTT. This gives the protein CASSVTGGFIRGSGELFF.

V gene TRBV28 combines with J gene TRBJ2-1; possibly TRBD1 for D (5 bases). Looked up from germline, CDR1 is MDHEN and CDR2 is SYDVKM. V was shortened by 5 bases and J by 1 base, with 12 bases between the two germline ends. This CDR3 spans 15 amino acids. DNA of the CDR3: TGTGCCAGCAGTCCGCAGGGCCTATCCTACAATGAGCAGTTCTTC. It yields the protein CASSPQGLSYNEQFF.

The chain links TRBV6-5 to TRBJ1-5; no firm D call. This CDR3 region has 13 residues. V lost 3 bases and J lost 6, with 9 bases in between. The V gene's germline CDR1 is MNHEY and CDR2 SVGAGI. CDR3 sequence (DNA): TGTGCCAGCAGTTATCGGGAGAGTCAGCCCCAGCATTTT. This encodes CASSYRESQPQHF.

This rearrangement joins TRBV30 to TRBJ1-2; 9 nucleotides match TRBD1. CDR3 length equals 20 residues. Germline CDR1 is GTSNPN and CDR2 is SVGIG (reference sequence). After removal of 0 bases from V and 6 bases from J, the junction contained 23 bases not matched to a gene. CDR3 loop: CAWSVEMVLTGGKVKNGYTF. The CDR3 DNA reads TGTGCCTGGAGTGTAGAGATGGTCTTGACAGGGGGGAAGGTAAAGAATGGCTACACCTTC.

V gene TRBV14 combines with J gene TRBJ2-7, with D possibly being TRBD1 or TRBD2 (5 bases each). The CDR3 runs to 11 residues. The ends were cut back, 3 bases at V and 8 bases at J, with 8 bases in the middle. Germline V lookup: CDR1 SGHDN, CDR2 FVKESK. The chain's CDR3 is CASSHGTKQYF. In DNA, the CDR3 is TGTGCCAGCAGCCACGGGACCAAGCAGTACTTC.

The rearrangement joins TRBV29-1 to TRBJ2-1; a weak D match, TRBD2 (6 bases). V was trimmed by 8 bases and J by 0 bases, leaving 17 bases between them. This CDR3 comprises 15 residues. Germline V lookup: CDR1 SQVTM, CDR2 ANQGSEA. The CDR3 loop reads CSLKGLPSSYNEQFF. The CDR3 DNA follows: TGCAGCCTTAAGGGACTCCCGAGCTCCTACAATGAGCAGTTCTTC.

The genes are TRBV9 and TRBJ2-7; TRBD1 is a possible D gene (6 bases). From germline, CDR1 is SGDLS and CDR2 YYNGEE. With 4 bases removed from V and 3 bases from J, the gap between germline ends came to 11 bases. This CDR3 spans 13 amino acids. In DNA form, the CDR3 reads TGTGCCAGCAGCAGGGACATGGGCTACGAGCAGTACTTC. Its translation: CASSRDMGYEQYF.

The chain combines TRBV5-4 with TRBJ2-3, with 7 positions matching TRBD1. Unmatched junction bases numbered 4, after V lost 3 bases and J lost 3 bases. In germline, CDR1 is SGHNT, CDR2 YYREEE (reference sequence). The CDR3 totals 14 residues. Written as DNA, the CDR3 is TGTGCCAGCAGCTCCGACAGGGAGACAGATACGCAGTATTTT. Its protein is CASSSDRETDTQYF.

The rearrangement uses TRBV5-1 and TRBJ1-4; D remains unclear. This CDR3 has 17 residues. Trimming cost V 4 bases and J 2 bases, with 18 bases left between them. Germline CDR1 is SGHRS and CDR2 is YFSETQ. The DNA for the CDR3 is TGCGCCAGCAGCCACGGGCCATCCGGCTCCACTAATGAAAAACTGTTTTTT. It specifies CASSHGPSGSTNEKLFF.

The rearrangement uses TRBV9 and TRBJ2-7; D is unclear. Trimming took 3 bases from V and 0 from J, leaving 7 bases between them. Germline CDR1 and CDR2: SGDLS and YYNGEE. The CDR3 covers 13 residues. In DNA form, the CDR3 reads TGTGCCAGCAGCGGTCTCAACTCCTACGAGCAGTACTTC. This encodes CASSGLNSYEQYF.

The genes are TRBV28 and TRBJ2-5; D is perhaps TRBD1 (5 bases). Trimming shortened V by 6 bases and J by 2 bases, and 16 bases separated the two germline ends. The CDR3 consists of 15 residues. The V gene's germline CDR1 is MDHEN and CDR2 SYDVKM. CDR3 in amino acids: CASRGKTANQETQYF. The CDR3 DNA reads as TGTGCCAGCAGGGGGAAGACAGCCAATCAAGAGACCCAGTACTTC.

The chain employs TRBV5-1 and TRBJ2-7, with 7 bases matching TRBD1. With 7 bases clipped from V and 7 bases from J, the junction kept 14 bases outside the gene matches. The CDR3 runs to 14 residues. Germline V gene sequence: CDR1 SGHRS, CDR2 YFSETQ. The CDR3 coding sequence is TGCGCCAGCCGTCGGAGCCAGGGGGTAGCGGAGCAGTACTTC. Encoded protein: CASRRSQGVAEQYF.

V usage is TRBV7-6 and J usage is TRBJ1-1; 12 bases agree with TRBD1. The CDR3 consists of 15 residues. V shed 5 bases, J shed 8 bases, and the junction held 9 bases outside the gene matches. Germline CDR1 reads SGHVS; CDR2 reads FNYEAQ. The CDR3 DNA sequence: TGTGCCAGCAGCAGGGACAGGGGGCCCACCAACGAAGCTTTCTTT. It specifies CASSRDRGPTNEAFF.

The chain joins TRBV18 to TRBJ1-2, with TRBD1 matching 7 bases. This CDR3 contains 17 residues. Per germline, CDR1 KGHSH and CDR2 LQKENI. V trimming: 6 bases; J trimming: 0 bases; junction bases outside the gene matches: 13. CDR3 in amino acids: CASSSSPGGTANYGYTF. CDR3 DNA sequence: TGTGCCAGCTCCTCAAGTCCAGGGGGGACAGCTAACTATGGCTACACCTTC.

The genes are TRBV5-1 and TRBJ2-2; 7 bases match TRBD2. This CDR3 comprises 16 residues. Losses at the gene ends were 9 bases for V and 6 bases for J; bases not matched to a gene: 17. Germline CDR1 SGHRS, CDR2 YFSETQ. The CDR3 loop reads CATSGFAGVNAGELFF. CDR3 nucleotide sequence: TGCGCCACCTCCGGTTTCGCGGGAGTCAATGCCGGGGAGCTGTTTTTT.

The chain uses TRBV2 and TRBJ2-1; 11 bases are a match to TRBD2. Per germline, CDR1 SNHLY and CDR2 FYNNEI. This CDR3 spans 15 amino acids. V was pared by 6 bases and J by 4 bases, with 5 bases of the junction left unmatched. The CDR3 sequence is CASRPTSGKYNEQFF. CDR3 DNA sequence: TGTGCCAGCAGGCCGACTAGCGGGAAGTACAATGAGCAGTTCTTC.

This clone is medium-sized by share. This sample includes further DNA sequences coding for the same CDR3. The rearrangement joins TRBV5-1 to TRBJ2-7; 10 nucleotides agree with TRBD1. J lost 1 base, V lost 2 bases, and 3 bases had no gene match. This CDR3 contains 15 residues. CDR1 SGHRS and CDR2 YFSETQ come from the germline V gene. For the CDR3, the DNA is TGCGCCAGCAGCTTAGGGGACAGGGGTTCCTACGAGCAGTACTTC. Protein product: CASSLGDRGSYEQYF.

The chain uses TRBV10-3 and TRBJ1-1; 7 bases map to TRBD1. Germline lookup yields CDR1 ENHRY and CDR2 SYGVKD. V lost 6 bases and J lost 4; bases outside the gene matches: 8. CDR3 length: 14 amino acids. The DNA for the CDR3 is TGTGCCATCAGGGGGCAGGGGGTCTTCACTGAAGCTTTCTTT. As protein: CAIRGQGVFTEAFF.

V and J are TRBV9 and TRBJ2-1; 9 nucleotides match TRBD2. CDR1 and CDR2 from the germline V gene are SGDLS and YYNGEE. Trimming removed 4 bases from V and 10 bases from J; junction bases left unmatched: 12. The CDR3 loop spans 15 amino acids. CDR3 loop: CASSLGAGGVSEQFF. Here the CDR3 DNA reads TGTGCCAGCAGCCTGGGTGCGGGAGGGGTAAGCGAGCAGTTCTTC.

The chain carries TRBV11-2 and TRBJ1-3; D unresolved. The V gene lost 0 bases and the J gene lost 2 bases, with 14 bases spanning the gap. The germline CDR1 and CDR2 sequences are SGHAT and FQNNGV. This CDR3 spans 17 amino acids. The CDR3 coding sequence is TGTGCCAGCAGCTTAGAATTCTGGGAGGCAGCTGGAAACACCATATATTTT. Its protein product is CASSLEFWEAAGNTIYF.

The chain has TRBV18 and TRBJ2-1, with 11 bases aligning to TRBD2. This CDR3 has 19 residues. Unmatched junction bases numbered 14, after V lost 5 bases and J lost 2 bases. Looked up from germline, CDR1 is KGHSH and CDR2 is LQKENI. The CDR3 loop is CASSSRGLAGGAAYNEQFF. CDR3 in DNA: TGTGCCAGCTCATCAAGGGGGCTAGCGGGAGGAGCTGCCTACAATGAGCAGTTCTTC.

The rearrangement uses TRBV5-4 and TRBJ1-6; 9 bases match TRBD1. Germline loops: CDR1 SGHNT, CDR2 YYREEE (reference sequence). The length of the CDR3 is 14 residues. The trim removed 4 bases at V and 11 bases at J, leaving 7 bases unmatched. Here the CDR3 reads CASSNRDRETPLHF. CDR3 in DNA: TGTGCCAGCAGCAACCGGGACAGGGAGACACCCCTCCACTTT.

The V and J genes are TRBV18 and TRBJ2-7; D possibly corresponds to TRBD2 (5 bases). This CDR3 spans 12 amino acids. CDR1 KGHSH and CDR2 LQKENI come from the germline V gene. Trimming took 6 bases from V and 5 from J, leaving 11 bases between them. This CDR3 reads CASSGDYHEQYF. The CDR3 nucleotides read TGTGCCAGCTCGGGAGATTACCACGAGCAGTACTTC.

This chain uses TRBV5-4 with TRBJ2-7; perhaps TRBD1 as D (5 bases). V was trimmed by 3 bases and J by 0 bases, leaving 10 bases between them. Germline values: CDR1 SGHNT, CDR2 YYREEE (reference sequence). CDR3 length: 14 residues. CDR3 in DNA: TGTGCCAGCAGCTCTCAGGGCAGCTCCTACGAGCAGTACTTC. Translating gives CASSSQGSSYEQYF. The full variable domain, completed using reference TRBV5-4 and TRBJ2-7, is ETGVTQSPTHLIKTRGQQVTLRCSSQSGHNTVSWYQQALGQGPQFIFQYYREEENGRGNFPPRFSGLQFPNYSSELNVNALELDDSALYLCASSSQGSSYEQYFGPGTRLTVT.

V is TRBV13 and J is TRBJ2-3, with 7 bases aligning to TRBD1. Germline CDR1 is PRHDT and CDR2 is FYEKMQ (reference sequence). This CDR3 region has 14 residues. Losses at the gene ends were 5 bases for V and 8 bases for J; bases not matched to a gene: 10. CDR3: CASSLGQVRGTQYF. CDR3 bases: TGTGCCAGCAGCCTCGGACAGGTTCGGGGTACGCAGTATTTT.